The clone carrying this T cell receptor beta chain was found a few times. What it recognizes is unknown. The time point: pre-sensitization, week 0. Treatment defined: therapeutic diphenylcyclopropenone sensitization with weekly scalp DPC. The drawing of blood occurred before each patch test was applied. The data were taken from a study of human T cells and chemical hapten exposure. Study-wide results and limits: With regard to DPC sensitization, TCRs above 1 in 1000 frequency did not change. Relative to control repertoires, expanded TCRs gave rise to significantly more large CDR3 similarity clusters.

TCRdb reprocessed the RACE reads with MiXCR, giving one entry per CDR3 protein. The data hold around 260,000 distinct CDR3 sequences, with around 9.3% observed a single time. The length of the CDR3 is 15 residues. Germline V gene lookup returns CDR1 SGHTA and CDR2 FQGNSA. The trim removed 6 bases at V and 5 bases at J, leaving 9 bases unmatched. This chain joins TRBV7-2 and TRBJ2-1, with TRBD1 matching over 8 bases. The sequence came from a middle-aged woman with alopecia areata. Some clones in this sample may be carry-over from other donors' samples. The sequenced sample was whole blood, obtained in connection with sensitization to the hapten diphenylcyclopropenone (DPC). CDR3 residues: CASSPAGQVHNEQFF. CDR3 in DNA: TGTGCCAGCAGTCCTGCGGGACAGGTCCACAATGAGCAGTTCTTC.